A selection of T cell receptor beta chains follows, all from one sample in a study of siplizumab effects on memory and regulatory T cells. Sequenced by immunoSEQ multiplex PCR; TCRdb stores in-frame clones only, minus some. Found here are 100,000 or so clones, about 91% of them singletons; the top ten hold about 0.7%. The sequencing sample was made of Tregs sorted from blood. The receptors shown here come from a human donor in good health. Both conserved end residues are trimmed from each CDR3. The D gene is left open where the match is weak. Part of the rows lack a size; the others show once, few, many or a class for expanded clones.

>.|.|TRBV19|TRBJ2-5
ASSPGWSETQY
>.|TRBD2|TRBV23-1|TRBJ2-3
ASDGTSGRENDTDTQY
>.|.|TRBV27|TRBJ1-2
ASSYNRDGRGYT
>.|TRBD2|TRBV27|TRBJ2-7
ASSTGLAGIYEQY
>.|TRBD1|TRBV6-1|TRBJ1-1
AISESGNRGTEAF
>once|.|TRBV5-1|TRBJ1-6
ASSLDLPPLH
>.|.|TRBV10-3|TRBJ2-7
AISAANEQY
>.|.|TRBV19|TRBJ2-4
ASSERGRGNIQY
>.|.|TRBV20-1|TRBJ2-3
SAHWLDTQY
>once|.|TRBV18|TRBJ2-7
ASSGAGSYYEQY
>.|.|TRBV4-2|TRBJ2-5
ASSPDNSFGETQY
>once|.|TRBV28|TRBJ2-7
ASSLPRGRDPY
>.|TRBD1|TRBV6-1|TRBJ2-7
ASRKRGLDEQY
>.|.|TRBV5-4|TRBJ1-3
ASSLAGPGVGGNTIY
>.|.|TRBV19|TRBJ2-1
ASSSGGRNSYNEQF
>.|TRBD2|TRBV2|TRBJ2-1
ASSETGTSGRVKQF
>.|.|TRBV7-8|TRBJ1-2
ASSPSPRESVPSIYGYT
>.|.|TRBV19|TRBJ2-1
ASSPGTVYNEQF
>.|TRBD1|TRBV7-8|TRBJ1-1
ASSRTGEGKAF
>.|.|TRBV7-9|TRBJ2-3
ASSLVKGTDTQY
>.|.|TRBV29-1|TRBJ2-1
SAETPTPSYNEQF
>.|.|TRBV7-2|TRBJ2-6
ASGTQGANVLT
>.|TRBD1|TRBV18|TRBJ1-1
ASSPGQGANTEAF
>.|.|TRBV29-1|TRBJ2-2
SVEDQNKRNTGELF
>.|TRBD1|TRBV27|TRBJ1-6
ASSLFLPGQRSIFSPLH
>.|.|TRBV9|TRBJ1-2
ASSVASGAGYGYT
>.|TRBD2|TRBV27|TRBJ2-1
ASSSASGRKNEQF
>.|.|TRBV19|TRBJ2-2
ASSISASSNTGELF
>.|.|TRBV7-7|TRBJ1-1
ASSSRAGGEAF
>.|TRBD2|TRBV5-4|TRBJ2-1
ASSLVAGGNSYNEQF
>.|TRBD1|TRBV9|TRBJ1-1
ASSFGGGLTEAF
>.|TRBD1|TRBV2|TRBJ1-2
ASSASFQGAGYGYT